This TCR beta chain was identified during a study of blood T cell repertoires in COVID-19 (dated by TCRdb to the early 2020s). Background on the whole study: Samples covering the acute and convalescent phases of COVID-19 were provided by collaborators in the United States, Italy and Spain. The material from the prospective study consisted of cDNA or gDNA derived from T cells, B-cell-depleted T cells, or PBMCs. Deeply sampled blood TCRbeta repertoires from subjects exposed to, actively infected with, or recovered from COVID-19 were included in the dataset. A freely available public database, intended as a resource for researchers studying the immune response to SARS-CoV-2, is where the repertoires were released. The samples were drawn from two sources: the first 160 participants of the ongoing ImmuneRACE study, and about 1,300 subjects contributed by 6 global collaborators. The sample metadata nearly always contained a de-identified subject ID, COVID-19 status, age in years and sex. Where HLA class I and class II types were available, the types were taken from metadata supplied by the sample provider, not from assay-based typing.

A second Seattle source provided samples from volunteer blood donors who had recovered from COVID-19. Whole blood was collected in K2EDTA tubes by collaborating institutions according to the institutions' own protocols. For TCRbeta analysis, collaborators shipped samples as frozen whole blood, isolated PBMCs, or DNA extracted from either of those sample types. In the germline V gene, CDR1 corresponds to MNHEY and CDR2 to SVGAGI. Trimming removed 6 bases from V and 5 bases from J, leaving 8 bases between the germline ends. The CDR3 covers 13 residues, taking in both the cysteine and the phenylalanine. Only CDR3 DNA remains: 39 bases, in frame from the first base. Worth noting for this clone: The antigen it recognizes is unknown. Per-base quality was not reported, and no clone a single base away is much larger than it.

TCRbeta CDR3 regions were amplified from genomic DNA using the immunoSEQ Assay, a bias-controlled multiplex PCR. The original pipeline was this. The number of nucleated cells in each sample was estimated by amplification of reference gene primers within the assay. To quantify the absolute abundance of each unique TCRbeta CDR3 rearrangement, sequence reads were collapsed and filtered. For each sample, productive Simpson clonality was calculated by taking the square root of Simpson's diversity index across productive rearrangements. This immuneACCESS table, as held by TCRdb, lists in-frame sequences with V and J called but not all clones. Of the missing ones, under half trace to an unresolved V gene in checked studies; the others have no known cause. V and J calls and clone size are as listed in that table; D and trimming were resolved from the DNA. The sample yields under 300,000 clones; roughly nine tenths were counted once. 0.9% to 1% of the sample is in the top ten clones.

Findings and caveats that apply to the study as a whole: The quantity of clinical and demographic metadata differed by source and by participant and was supplied without curation.

The TCR originated in a woman aged 40 to 50 who had recovered from COVID-19. The source material was peripheral blood. The chain is made from TRBV6-5 and TRBJ1-6; the D gene is unclear. The nucleotides read TGTGCCAGCAGCGCCAGTAATAATTCACCCCTCCACTTT. Protein translation: CASSASNNSPLHF.